This TCR beta chain comes out of a study of vaccination effects on CD4 cells after COVID-19. Overall study: Samples were taken post-vaccine, and their median timing was 72 days after the second dose. The study's findings and limits: Relatively few convalescent patients took part in the study, which had no early post-infection timepoints.

Note on this clone: Antigen specificity is unknown.

The ends were cut back, 4 bases at V and 4 bases at J, with 10 bases in the middle. This CDR3 spans 13 amino acids. The germline CDR1 and CDR2 sequences are SGHVS and FQNEAQ. ViraFEST expansion of antigen-specific CD4+ T cells with viral peptide pools preceded sequencing. The authors isolated CD4+ T cells after around nine days of culture. BNT162b2 vaccine or mRNA-1273 vaccine was given to participants in two doses. The researchers cultured some 2.1 million PBMC per well with 8 to 10 IU/ml IL-2 and approximately 10 ug/ml peptides. Half the medium was replaced with IL-2 medium on days 3 and 7. Sequenced by immunoSEQ multiplex PCR; TCRdb stores in-frame clones only, minus some. The sample has more than 9,500 clones, 71% seen once.

The specimen comprised CD4+ T cells from PBMCs cultured with SARS-CoV-2 spike peptides, sampled after COVID-19 vaccination. The J gene is TRBJ1-2, the V gene TRBV7-8, with a weak D call TRBD1 (5 bases). This TCR was sampled from a human donor who received a COVID-19 vaccine. As DNA, the CDR3 is TGTGCCAGCAGCTCCAGGGACGGCTATGGCTACACCTTC. Translation gives CASSSRDGYGYTF.